Listed below are T cell receptor beta chains from one sample, sequenced in a study of blood T cell repertoires in COVID-19. Sequencing used immunoSEQ multiplex PCR; TCRdb keeps in-frame clones, though not all of them. The profile shows around 310,000 clones, approximately 90% of them singletons. Sample: peripheral blood. Receptors originate from a woman aged 25-40 years with COVID-19, enrolled during active disease. The CDR3 runs from the conserved cysteine through the conserved F or W. A D gene is named only where the DNA matches it firmly. Expanded clones are given a class, and other clones once, few, many or no size at all.

clone size	V gene	J gene	D gene	CDR3 DNA	CDR3 protein
-	TRBV19	TRBJ2-5	TRBD2	TGTGCCAGTAGTATCTTTGGGACTACAAGCCAAGAGACCCAGTACTTC	CASSIFGTTSQETQYF
once	TRBV29-1	TRBJ2-7	TRBD2	TGCAGCACTACAGCGGGGTACGAGCAGTACTTC	CSTTAGYEQYF
-	TRBV13	TRBJ2-7	TRBD1	TGTGCCAGCAGCTTAGTGACAGGGTCTCTTGCCTACGAGCAGTACTTC	CASSLVTGSLAYEQYF
-	TRBV9	TRBJ1-5	TRBD1	TGTGCCAGCAGCTTGGGACAGAGCAATCAGCCCCAGCATTTT	CASSLGQSNQPQHF
-	TRBV30	TRBJ2-5	TRBD2	TGTGCCTGGAGTTCCAGCGGGACCGTCCAAGAGACCCAGTACTTC	CAWSSSGTVQETQYF
-	TRBV5-6	TRBJ1-5	-	TGTGCCAGCAGCTTGATGACCGGAGCAGAGTTCCCCCAGCATTTT	CASSLMTGAEFPQHF
few	TRBV18	TRBJ2-7	-	TGTGCCAGCTCACCACCGAGTCGGAGCTACGAGCAGTACTTC	CASSPPSRSYEQYF
-	TRBV5-1	TRBJ1-2	-	TGCGCCAGCAGCGGCTGGGACACGGCTGGCTACACCTTC	CASSGWDTAGYTF
-	TRBV7-3	TRBJ2-4	TRBD2	TGTGCCAGCAGCTTAAGGGGCGGGAGAGCCAAAAACATTCAGTACTTC	CASSLRGGRAKNIQYF
few	TRBV2	TRBJ1-5	-	TGTGCCAGCAGCTTGACAGGCAATCAGCCCCAGCATTTT	CASSLTGNQPQHF
-	TRBV2	TRBJ2-1	TRBD2	TGTGCCAGCAGTACTAGCGGGACCCACCTCACGAATGAGCAGTTCTTC	CASSTSGTHLTNEQFF
once	TRBV6-6	TRBJ1-5	-	TGTGCCAGCAGTTCACCAACTCCAGGGGCAGGGCAGCCCCAGCATTTT	CASSSPTPGAGQPQHF
-	TRBV28	TRBJ2-1	TRBD2	TGTGCCAGCAGTTCTCCAGCGGGAGGAATGTACAATGAGCAGTTCTTC	CASSSPAGGMYNEQFF
once	TRBV9	TRBJ2-3	-	TGTGCCAGCAGCGTAGGTTCGAGCACAGATACGCAGTATTTT	CASSVGSSTDTQYF
-	TRBV5-5	TRBJ2-5	TRBD2	TGTGCCAGCAGCTTGGCTGACGGGAGGGAGACCCAGTACTTC	CASSLADGRETQYF
-	TRBV4-1	TRBJ1-6	-	TGCGCCAGCAGCCAAGAGGGCTCGGGGTCCTCACCCCTCCACTTT	CASSQEGSGSSPLHF
-	TRBV28	TRBJ1-5	TRBD1	TGTGCCAGCAGCTCCTGGACAGGGGGCGGGAGCAATCAGCCCCAGCATTTT	CASSSWTGGGSNQPQHF
-	TRBV4-3	TRBJ1-5	-	TGCGCCAGCAGCCAGAACAGGCCGGATCAGCCCCAGCATTTT	CASSQNRPDQPQHF
-	TRBV7-3	TRBJ1-1	-	TGTGCCAGCAGCTTAAGTGCGTTCACTGAAGCTTTCTTT	CASSLSAFTEAFF
-	TRBV5-5	TRBJ2-5	-	TGTGCCAGCAGCTCTCTATCATTGGAGACCCAGTACTTC	CASSSLSLETQYF
-	TRBV6-5	TRBJ2-5	-	TGTGCCAGCAGTTACTCGACAGGCGCCCAAGAGACCCAGTACTTC	CASSYSTGAQETQYF
-	TRBV29-1	TRBJ2-3	TRBD2	TGCAGCGTTGAAAGCGGGGGGGGTGATACGCAGTATTTT	CSVESGGGDTQYF
-	TRBV19	TRBJ2-2	-	TGTGCCAGTAGTATTCCGGGCACGATCGGGGTCGGGGAGCTGTTTTTT	CASSIPGTIGVGELFF
-	TRBV14	TRBJ2-1	TRBD2	TGTGCCAGCAGCCAAGTGAAAGCGGGAAGCAATGAGCAGTTCTTC	CASSQVKAGSNEQFF
-	TRBV9	TRBJ2-7	-	TGTGCCAGCAGCGGTCCCGCGGGATGGGCCTACGAGCAGTACTTC	CASSGPAGWAYEQYF
few	TRBV9	TRBJ1-3	TRBD1	TGTGCCAGCAGCGTAGAGGGGACAGGCCTCTCTGGAAACACCATATATTTT	CASSVEGTGLSGNTIYF
-	TRBV6-5	TRBJ2-3	-	TGTGCCAGCAGAGTAGCGTCTAGCACAGATACGCAGTATTTT	CASRVASSTDTQYF
-	TRBV7-3	TRBJ1-1	-	TGTGCCAGCAGCCCAGGGACACAAACTGAAGCTTTCTTT	CASSPGTQTEAFF
-	TRBV5-1	TRBJ2-6	TRBD1	TGCGCCAGCAGCAACAGGGGTTCTGGGGCCAACGTCCTGACTTTC	CASSNRGSGANVLTF
-	TRBV7-9	TRBJ2-2	-	TGTGCCAGCAGCTTAGTGGCTAGTTTGGACGGGGAGCTGTTTTTT	CASSLVASLDGELFF
-	TRBV30	TRBJ1-1	TRBD1	TGTGCCTGGAGTAAGGGGGCCATGAACACTGAAGCTTTCTTT	CAWSKGAMNTEAFF
once	TRBV7-3	TRBJ2-7	-	TGTGCCAGCAGCTTAAGGTCGGGGGTCGAGCAGTACTTC	CASSLRSGVEQYF